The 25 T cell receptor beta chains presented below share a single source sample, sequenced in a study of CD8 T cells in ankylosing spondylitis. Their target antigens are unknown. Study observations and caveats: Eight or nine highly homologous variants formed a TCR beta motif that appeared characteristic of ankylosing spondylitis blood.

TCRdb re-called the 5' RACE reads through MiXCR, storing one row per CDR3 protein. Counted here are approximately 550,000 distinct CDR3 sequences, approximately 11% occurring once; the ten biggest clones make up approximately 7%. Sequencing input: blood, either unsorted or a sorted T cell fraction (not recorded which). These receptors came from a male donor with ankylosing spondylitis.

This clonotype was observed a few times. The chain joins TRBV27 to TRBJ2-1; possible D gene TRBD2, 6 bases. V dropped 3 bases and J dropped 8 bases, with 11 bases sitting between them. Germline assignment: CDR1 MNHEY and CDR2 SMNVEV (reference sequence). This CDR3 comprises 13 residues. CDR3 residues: CASSFGGADEQFF. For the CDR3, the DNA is TGTGCCAGCAGTTTTGGAGGGGCGGATGAGCAGTTCTTC.

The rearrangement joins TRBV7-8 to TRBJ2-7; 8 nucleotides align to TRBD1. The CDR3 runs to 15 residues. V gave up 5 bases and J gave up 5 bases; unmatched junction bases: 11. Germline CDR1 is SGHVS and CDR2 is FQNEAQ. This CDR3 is CASSPVTGGIDEQYF. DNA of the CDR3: TGTGCCAGCAGCCCCGTAACAGGGGGGATAGACGAGCAGTACTTC.

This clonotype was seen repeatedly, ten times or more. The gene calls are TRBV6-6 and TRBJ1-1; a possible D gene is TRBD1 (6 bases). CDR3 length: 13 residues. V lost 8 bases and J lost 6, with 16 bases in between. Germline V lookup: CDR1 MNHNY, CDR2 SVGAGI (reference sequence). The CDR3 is CASALRDTSEAFF. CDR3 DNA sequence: TGTGCCAGCGCCCTCCGGGACACGTCTGAAGCTTTCTTT.

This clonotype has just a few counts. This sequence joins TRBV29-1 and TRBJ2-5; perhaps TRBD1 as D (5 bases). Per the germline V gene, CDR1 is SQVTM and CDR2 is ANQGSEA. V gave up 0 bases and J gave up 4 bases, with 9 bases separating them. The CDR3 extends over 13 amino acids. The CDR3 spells CSVEDLRGETQYF. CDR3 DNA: TGCAGCGTTGAAGATCTAAGGGGAGAGACCCAGTACTTC.

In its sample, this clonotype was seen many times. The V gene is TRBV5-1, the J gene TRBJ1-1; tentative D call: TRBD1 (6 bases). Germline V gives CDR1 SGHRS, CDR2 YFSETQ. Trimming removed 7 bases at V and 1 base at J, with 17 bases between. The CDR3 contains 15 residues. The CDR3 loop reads CASAEARGPNTEAFF. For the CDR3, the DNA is TGCGCCAGCGCCGAAGCTCGGGGGCCGAACACTGAAGCTTTCTTT.

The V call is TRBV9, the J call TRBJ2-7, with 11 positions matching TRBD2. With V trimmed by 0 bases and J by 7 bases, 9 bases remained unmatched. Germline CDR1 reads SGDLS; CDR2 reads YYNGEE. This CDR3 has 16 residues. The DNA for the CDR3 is TGTGCCAGCAGCGTAGTAGCGGGAGGGCCGTTGGGAGAGCAGTACTTC. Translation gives CASSVVAGGPLGEQYF.

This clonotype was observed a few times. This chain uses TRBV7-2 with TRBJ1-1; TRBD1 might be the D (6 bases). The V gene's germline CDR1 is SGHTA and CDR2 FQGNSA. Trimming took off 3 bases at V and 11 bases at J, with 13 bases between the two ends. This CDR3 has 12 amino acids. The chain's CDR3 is CASSLNRERAFF. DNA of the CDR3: TGTGCCAGCAGCTTGAACAGGGAGAGGGCTTTCTTT.

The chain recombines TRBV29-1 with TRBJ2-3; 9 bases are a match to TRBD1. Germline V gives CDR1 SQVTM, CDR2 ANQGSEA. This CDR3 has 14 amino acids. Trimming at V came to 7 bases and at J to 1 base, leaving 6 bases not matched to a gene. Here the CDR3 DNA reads TGCAGCGGCCACCGGGACAGGGGCACAGATACGCAGTATTTT. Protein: CSGHRDRGTDTQYF.

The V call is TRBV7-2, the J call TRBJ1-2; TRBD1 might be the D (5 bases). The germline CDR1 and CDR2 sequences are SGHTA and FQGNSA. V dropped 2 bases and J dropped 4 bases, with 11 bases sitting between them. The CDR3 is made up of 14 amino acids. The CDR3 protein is CASSLTGLAYGYTF. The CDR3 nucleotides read TGTGCCAGCAGCTTAACGGGGCTTGCCTATGGCTACACCTTC.

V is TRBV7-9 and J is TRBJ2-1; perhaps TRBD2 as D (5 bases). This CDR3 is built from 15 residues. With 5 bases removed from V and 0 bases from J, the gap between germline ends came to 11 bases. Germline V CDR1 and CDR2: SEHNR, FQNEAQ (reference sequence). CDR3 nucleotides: TGTGCCAGCAGCACACAGCGGAGCTCCTACAATGAGCAGTTCTTC. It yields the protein CASSTQRSSYNEQFF.

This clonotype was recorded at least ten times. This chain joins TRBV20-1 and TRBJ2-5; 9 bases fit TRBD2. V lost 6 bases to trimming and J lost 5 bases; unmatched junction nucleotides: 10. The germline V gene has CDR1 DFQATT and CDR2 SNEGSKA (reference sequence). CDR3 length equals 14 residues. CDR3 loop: CSAPAAGGRETQYF. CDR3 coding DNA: TGCAGTGCCCCGGCGGCGGGAGGGCGGGAGACCCAGTACTTC.

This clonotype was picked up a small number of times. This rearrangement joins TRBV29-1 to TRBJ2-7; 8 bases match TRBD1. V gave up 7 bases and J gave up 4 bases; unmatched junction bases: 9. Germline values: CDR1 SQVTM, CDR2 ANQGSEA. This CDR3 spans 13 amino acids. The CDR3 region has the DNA TGCAGCGCTACAGGGGGAGATAGGTACGAGCAGTACTTC. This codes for CSATGGDRYEQYF.

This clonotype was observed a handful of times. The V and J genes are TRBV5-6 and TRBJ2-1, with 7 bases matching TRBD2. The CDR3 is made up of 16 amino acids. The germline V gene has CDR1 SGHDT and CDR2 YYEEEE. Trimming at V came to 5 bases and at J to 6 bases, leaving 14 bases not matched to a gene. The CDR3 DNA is TGTGCCAGCAGATGGGATCAGGCGGGAGTAACCAATGAGCAGTTCTTC. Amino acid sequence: CASRWDQAGVTNEQFF.

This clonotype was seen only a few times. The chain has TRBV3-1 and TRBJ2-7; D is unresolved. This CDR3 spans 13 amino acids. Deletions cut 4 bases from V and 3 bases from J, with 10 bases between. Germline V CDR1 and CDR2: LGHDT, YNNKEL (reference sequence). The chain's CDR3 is CASSLSAGYEQYF. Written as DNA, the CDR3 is TGTGCCAGCAGCCTCTCCGCTGGCTACGAGCAGTACTTC.

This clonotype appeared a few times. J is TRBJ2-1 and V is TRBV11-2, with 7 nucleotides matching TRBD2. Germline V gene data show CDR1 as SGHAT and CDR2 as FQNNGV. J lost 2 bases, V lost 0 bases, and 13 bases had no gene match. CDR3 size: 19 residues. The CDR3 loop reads CASSLETLRGSNAYNEQFF. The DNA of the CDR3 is TGTGCCAGCAGCTTAGAAACGCTTCGCGGGAGTAATGCCTACAATGAGCAGTTCTTC. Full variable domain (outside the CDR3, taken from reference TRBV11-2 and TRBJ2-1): EAGVAQSPRYKIIEKRQSVAFWCNPISGHATLYWYQQILGQGPKLLIQFQNNGVVDDSQLPKDRFSAERLKGVDSTLKIQPAKLEDSAVYLCASSLETLRGSNAYNEQFFGPGTRLTVL.

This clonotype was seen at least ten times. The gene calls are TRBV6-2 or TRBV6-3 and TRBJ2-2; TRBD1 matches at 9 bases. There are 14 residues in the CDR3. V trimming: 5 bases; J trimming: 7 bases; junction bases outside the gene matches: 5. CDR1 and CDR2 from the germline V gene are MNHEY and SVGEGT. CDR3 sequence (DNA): TGTGCCAGCAGTCCGGGACAGGGTGGCGGGGAGCTGTTTTTT. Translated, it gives CASSPGQGGGELFF.

In DNA form, the CDR3 reads TGTGCCAGCAGCCAAGTTACCCTCCTTTTCTTC. Protein product: CASSQVTLLFF. The V call is TRBV4-2, the J call TRBJ2-1, with D unresolved. Germline V CDR1 and CDR2: LGHNA, YNFKEQ. This CDR3 region has 11 residues. V dropped 1 base and J dropped 16 bases, with 11 bases sitting between them.

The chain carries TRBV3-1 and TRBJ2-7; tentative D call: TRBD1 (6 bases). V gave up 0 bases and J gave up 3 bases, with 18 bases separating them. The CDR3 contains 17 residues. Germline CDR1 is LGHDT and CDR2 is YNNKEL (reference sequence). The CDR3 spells CASSQENRADRHYEQYF. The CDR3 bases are TGTGCCAGCAGCCAAGAGAATAGAGCTGACAGGCACTACGAGCAGTACTTC.

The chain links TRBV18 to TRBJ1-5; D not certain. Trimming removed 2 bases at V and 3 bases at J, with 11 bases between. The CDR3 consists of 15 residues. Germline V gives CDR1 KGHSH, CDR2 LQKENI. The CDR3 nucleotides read TGTGCCAGCTCACCAGTTGGGCAGACCAATCAGCCCCAGCATTTT. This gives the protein CASSPVGQTNQPQHF.

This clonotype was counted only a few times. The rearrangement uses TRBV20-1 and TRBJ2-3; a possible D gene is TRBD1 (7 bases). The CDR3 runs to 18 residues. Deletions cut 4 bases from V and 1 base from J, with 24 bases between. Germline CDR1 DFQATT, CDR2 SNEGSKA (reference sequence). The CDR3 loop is CSATAASRTGGGTDTQYF. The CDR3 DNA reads TGCAGTGCTACGGCAGCGAGTCGGACAGGAGGGGGCACAGATACGCAGTATTTT.

CDR3 DNA sequence: TGCGCCAGCAGCTTTGGCCCTTCAACTAATGAAAAACTGTTTTTT. Translation gives CASSFGPSTNEKLFF. The chain uses TRBV5-1 and TRBJ1-4; D ambiguous. CDR3 size: 15 residues. From germline, CDR1 is SGHRS and CDR2 YFSETQ. Trimming stripped 2 bases from V and 0 bases from J, with 8 bases between. Combining the CDR3 with reference TRBV5-1 and TRBJ1-4 gives the whole variable domain KAGVTQTPRYLIKTRGQQVTLSCSPISGHRSVSWYQQTPGQGLQFLFEYFSETQRNKGNFPGRFSGRQFSNSRSEMNVSTLELGDSALYLCASSFGPSTNEKLFFGSGTQLSVL.

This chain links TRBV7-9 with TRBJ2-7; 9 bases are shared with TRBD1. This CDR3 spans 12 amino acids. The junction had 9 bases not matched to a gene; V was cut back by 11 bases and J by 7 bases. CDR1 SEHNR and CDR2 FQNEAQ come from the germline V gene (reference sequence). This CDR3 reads CASAGDRDEQYV. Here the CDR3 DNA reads TGTGCCTCCGCCGGGGACAGGGATGAGCAGTACGTC.

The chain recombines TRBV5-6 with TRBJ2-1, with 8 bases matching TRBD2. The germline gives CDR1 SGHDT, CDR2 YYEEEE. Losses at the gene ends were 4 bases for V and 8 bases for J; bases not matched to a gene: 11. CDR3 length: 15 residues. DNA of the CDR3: TGTGCCAGCAGCCCGGGACTAGTTGAGTCGGATGAGCAGTTCTTC. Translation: CASSPGLVESDEQFF. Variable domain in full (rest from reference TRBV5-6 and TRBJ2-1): DAGVTQSPTHLIKTRGQQVTLRCSPKSGHDTVSWYQQALGQGPQFIFQYYEEEERQRGNFPDRFSGHQFPNYSSELNVNALLLGDSALYLCASSPGLVESDEQFFGPGTRLTVL.

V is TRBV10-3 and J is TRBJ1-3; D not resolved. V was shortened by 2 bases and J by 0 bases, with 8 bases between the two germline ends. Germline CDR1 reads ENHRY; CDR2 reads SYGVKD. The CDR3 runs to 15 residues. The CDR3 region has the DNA TGTGCCATCAGTGAGACATTGTCCTCTGGAAACACCATATATTTT. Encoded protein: CAISETLSSGNTIYF.

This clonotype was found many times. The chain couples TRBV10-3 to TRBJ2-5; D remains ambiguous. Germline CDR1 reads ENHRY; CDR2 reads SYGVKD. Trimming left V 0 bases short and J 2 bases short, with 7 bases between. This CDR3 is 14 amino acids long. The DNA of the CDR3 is TGTGCCATCAGTGAGTCTTCAGTGCAAGAGACCCAGTACTTC. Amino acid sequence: CAISESSVQETQYF.